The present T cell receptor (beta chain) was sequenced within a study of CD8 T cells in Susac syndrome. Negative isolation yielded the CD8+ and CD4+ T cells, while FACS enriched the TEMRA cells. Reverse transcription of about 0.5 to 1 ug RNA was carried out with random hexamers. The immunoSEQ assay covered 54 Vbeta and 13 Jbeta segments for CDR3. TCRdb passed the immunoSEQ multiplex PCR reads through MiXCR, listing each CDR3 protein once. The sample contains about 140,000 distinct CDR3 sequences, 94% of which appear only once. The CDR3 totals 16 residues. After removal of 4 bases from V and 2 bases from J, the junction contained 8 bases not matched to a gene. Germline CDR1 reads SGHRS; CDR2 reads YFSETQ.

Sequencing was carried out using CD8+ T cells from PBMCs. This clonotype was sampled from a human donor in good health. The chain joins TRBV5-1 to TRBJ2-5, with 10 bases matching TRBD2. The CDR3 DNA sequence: TGCGCCAGCAGCACACCCCTAGCGGGAGCACAAGAGACCCAGTACTTC. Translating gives CASSTPLAGAQETQYF.